These 20 T cell receptor beta chains share one sample of origin, sequenced in a study of cytomegalovirus exposure and HLA in healthy donors. PCR was performed using 60 Vbeta and 13 Jbeta primers. Assay: immunoSEQ multiplex PCR; the TCRdb copy retains only in-frame clones and omits some. The repertoire includes 200,000 to 300,000 clones, about 83% of them detected once, and roughly 2% sits in the top ten. Specimen: PBMCs. These receptors came from a woman between 35 and 50 years old in good health and CMV-seropositive.

The chain combines TRBV19 with TRBJ2-1; 9 nucleotides align to TRBD1. In germline, CDR1 is LNHDA, CDR2 SQIVND (reference sequence). This CDR3 spans 14 amino acids. Trimming at V came to 5 bases and at J to 8 bases, leaving 7 bases not matched to a gene. CDR3 DNA: TGTGCCAGTAGTCTACAGGGGGCTTGGGATGAGCAGTTCTTC. It codes for CASSLQGAWDEQFF.

V usage is TRBV5-1 and J usage is TRBJ2-7, with a tentative D call TRBD2 (6 bases). V shed 4 bases and J shed 0 bases, with 17 bases lying between them. The CDR3 runs 16 residues. Germline-derived CDR1 and CDR2 are SGHRS and YFSETQ. The CDR3 nucleotides are TGCGCCAGCAGCAAAACCAGTAGCGGAAGCTCCTACGAGCAGTACTTC. It translates to CASSKTSSGSSYEQYF. The entire variable domain, with the rest obtained from reference TRBV5-1 and TRBJ2-7, is as follows: KAGVTQTPRYLIKTRGQQVTLSCSPISGHRSVSWYQQTPGQGLQFLFEYFSETQRNKGNFPGRFSGRQFSNSRSEMNVSTLELGDSALYLCASSKTSSGSSYEQYFGPGTRLTVT.

This chain connects TRBV19 to TRBJ2-4; D gene uncertain. Trimming took 1 base from V and 3 from J, leaving 4 bases between them. The CDR3 contains 13 residues. Germline V gives CDR1 LNHDA, CDR2 SQIVND (reference sequence). The CDR3 region is CASSIGGKNIQYF. In DNA form, the CDR3 reads TGTGCCAGTAGTATAGGCGGCAAAAACATTCAGTACTTC.

V is TRBV7-2 and J is TRBJ1-5, with D perhaps TRBD1 (5 bases). There are 15 residues in the CDR3. Per germline, CDR1 SGHTA and CDR2 FQGNSA. V lost 1 base to trimming and J lost 3 bases, with 10 bases between them. The CDR3 region has the DNA TGTGCCAGCAGCTTAGATCAGGGATTCAATCAGCCCCAGCATTTT. This codes for CASSLDQGFNQPQHF.

This clone showed up just once. The rearrangement links TRBV7-9 to TRBJ1-2; no clear D gene. CDR1 and CDR2 from the germline V gene are SEHNR and FQNEAQ (reference sequence). This CDR3 comprises 16 residues. V was clipped by 0 bases and J by 3 bases, with 14 bases between them. CDR3 DNA: TGTGCCAGCAGCTTAGCGCGAGGCGGGGATTACTATGGCTACACCTTC. Protein: CASSLARGGDYYGYTF.

This clone was seen a single time. The chain is built from TRBV2 and TRBJ2-7; 7 nucleotides align to TRBD2. CDR1 and CDR2 from the germline V gene are SNHLY and FYNNEI. Trimming removed 1 base from V and 0 bases from J; junction bases left unmatched: 3. This CDR3 comprises 15 residues. CDR3 region: CASSEVWEGSYEQYF. The CDR3, as DNA: TGTGCCAGCAGTGAAGTGTGGGAGGGCTCCTACGAGCAGTACTTC.

The chain is built from TRBV27 and TRBJ2-5; 11 nucleotides align to TRBD2. Trimming at V came to 5 bases and at J to 10 bases, leaving 12 bases not matched to a gene. The CDR3 sequence is 15 residues long. CDR1 and CDR2 (germline): MNHEY, SMNVEV (reference sequence). The chain's CDR3 is CASSKSLAGGLDQYF. The CDR3 region has the DNA TGTGCCAGCAGTAAAAGTCTAGCGGGAGGATTAGACCAGTACTTC.

This clone was detected a few times. The V gene is TRBV28, the J gene TRBJ2-1; TRBD1 matches at 9 bases. The CDR3 extends over 14 amino acids. Germline V lookup: CDR1 MDHEN, CDR2 SYDVKM. V lost 5 bases and J lost 7; bases outside the gene matches: 6. The CDR3 region has the DNA TGTGCCAGCAGTCCTCTCGGACAGGGGAATGAGCAGTTCTTC. It specifies CASSPLGQGNEQFF. Using reference TRBV28 and TRBJ2-1 for the parts outside the CDR3, the full variable domain is DVKVTQSSRYLVKRTGEKVFLECVQDMDHENMFWYRQDPGLGLRLIYFSYDVKMKEKGDIPEGYSVSREKKERFSLILESASTNQTSMYLCASSPLGQGNEQFFGPGTRLTVL.

The sample holds a few counts of this clone. The chain carries TRBV9 and TRBJ2-2, with 13 bases fitting TRBD2. Trimming took 4 bases from V and 5 from J; bases not matched to a gene: 5. This CDR3 is built from 16 residues. Germline V gives CDR1 SGDLS, CDR2 YYNGEE. CDR3 in amino acids: CASSSGLAGATGELFF. DNA of the CDR3: TGTGCCAGCAGCTCCGGACTAGCGGGAGCTACCGGGGAGCTGTTTTTT.

The chain joins TRBV4-3 to TRBJ2-6, with TRBD1 identical over 7 bases. Germline V CDR1 and CDR2: LGHNA, YSLEER. The ends lost 6 bases at V and 1 base at J; junction bases unmatched: 24. This CDR3 spans 22 amino acids. CDR3 in DNA: TGCGCCAGCAGACGACAAGTTGAGACAGGGTTGACGTTCGCGTCTGGGGCCAACGTCCTGACTTTC. This encodes CASRRQVETGLTFASGANVLTF.

This clone was observed a single time. This specimen includes other DNA sequences encoding the same CDR3. V usage is TRBV28 and J usage is TRBJ2-7, with a weak D call TRBD2 (6 bases). CDR3 length: 14 residues. Germline V gene sequence: CDR1 MDHEN, CDR2 SYDVKM. Trimming stripped 3 bases from V and 2 bases from J, with 11 bases between. The CDR3 sequence: CASSLSRGTYEQYF. The CDR3 DNA sequence: TGTGCCAGCAGTTTGTCCCGGGGGACCTACGAGCAGTACTTC.

This chain links TRBV28 with TRBJ2-2, with 13 bases identical to TRBD2. The CDR3 is 16 amino acids. The germline gives CDR1 MDHEN, CDR2 SYDVKM. Trimming at V came to 6 bases and at J to 6 bases, leaving 7 bases not matched to a gene. CDR3 in DNA: TGTGCCAGCAGGACTAGCGGGAGGTTTGGTTCCGGGGAGCTGTTTTTT. Protein sequence: CASRTSGRFGSGELFF.

This chain uses TRBV7-2 with TRBJ2-2, with D possibly matching TRBD1 (5 bases). V lost 5 bases and J 4 bases, leaving 14 bases between the germline ends. CDR3 length equals 15 residues. Germline V lookup: CDR1 SGHTA, CDR2 FQGNSA. CDR3 loop: CASSGQGFGTGELFF. Written as DNA, the CDR3 is TGTGCCAGCAGCGGCCAGGGTTTCGGCACCGGGGAGCTGTTTTTT.

This chain joins TRBV30 and TRBJ1-5; 9 nucleotides line up with TRBD1. The J segment lost 4 bases and the V segment lost 0 bases, leaving 7 bases of the junction unmatched. Germline CDR1 reads GTSNPN; CDR2 reads SVGIG (reference sequence). The CDR3 runs to 16 residues. In DNA, the CDR3 is TGTGCCTGGAGTGTACAAAGACAGGGGGTTAATCAGCCCCAGCATTTT. Protein product: CAWSVQRQGVNQPQHF.

This chain joins TRBV4-3 and TRBJ2-3; D may be TRBD2 (6 bases). This CDR3 spans 16 amino acids. CDR1 LGHNA and CDR2 YSLEER come from the germline V gene. With 6 bases removed from V and 6 bases from J, the gap between germline ends came to 22 bases. The DNA for the CDR3 is TGCGCCAGCAGACGGGAGACCGGGACGACTAAGGATACGCAGTATTTT. Amino acid sequence: CASRRETGTTKDTQYF.

The chain employs TRBV19 and TRBJ1-3; D might be TRBD1 (6 bases). Germline CDR1 reads LNHDA; CDR2 reads SQIVND (reference sequence). V was clipped by 6 bases and J by 9 bases, with 12 bases between them. CDR3 length equals 12 residues. DNA for the CDR3: TGTGCCAGTAGGCCACAGGGAGCCACCATATATTTT. The encoded protein is CASRPQGATIYF.

The V call is TRBV19, the J call TRBJ1-1; TRBD1 matches at 9 bases. The CDR3 extends over 15 amino acids. The germline V gene has CDR1 LNHDA and CDR2 SQIVND (reference sequence). Trimming at V came to 4 bases and at J to 8 bases, leaving 11 bases not matched to a gene. CDR3 region: CASSSLGTGFKEAFF. The CDR3, as DNA: TGTGCCAGTAGTAGCCTCGGGACAGGGTTTAAGGAAGCTTTCTTT.

The rearrangement joins TRBV6-5 to TRBJ2-5, with a weak D call TRBD1 (5 bases). The CDR3 extends over 15 amino acids. Germline V CDR1 and CDR2: MNHEY, SVGAGI. V was shortened by 5 bases and J by 1 base, with 14 bases between the two germline ends. The CDR3 protein is CASSLQGGVQETQYF. Written as DNA, the CDR3 is TGTGCCAGCAGTCTTCAGGGTGGAGTCCAAGAGACCCAGTACTTC.

This chain uses TRBV4-1 with TRBJ2-3; D might be TRBD2 (6 bases). CDR3 length: 16 residues. Germline CDR1 reads MGHRA; CDR2 reads YSYEKL. The V end lost 1 base, the J end lost 1 base, and 12 bases lay between the germline ends. DNA of the CDR3: TGCGCCAGCAGCCAAGGTACTAGGGAGGGCACAGATACGCAGTATTTT. Its protein product is CASSQGTREGTDTQYF.

J is TRBJ1-5 and V is TRBV5-4; D might be TRBD1 (6 bases). Trimming cost V 4 bases and J 0 bases, with 20 bases left between them. This CDR3 has 18 amino acids. The germline V gene encodes CDR1 SGHNT and CDR2 YYREEE (reference sequence). The CDR3 loop is CASSQEPDTGYSNQPQHF. CDR3 DNA sequence: TGTGCCAGCAGCCAAGAGCCCGACACAGGGTATAGCAATCAGCCCCAGCATTTT.